A selection of T cell receptor beta chains follows, all from one sample in a study of response to subunit inactivated influenza vaccine. TCRdb re-analysed the RT-PCR reads in MiXCR, keeping a single row per CDR3 protein. The repertoire has hundreds of thousands of distinct CDR3 sequences, under 9% of them found once; the top ten carry roughly 13%. The material was PBMCs from blood, obtained 23 to 25 months after vaccination. The receptors shown here come from a man aged 45-69 years who received an inactivated influenza vaccine. Each CDR3 is given with its conserved first and last residue. The order of the fields is V gene, D gene, J gene, clone size, CDR3 DNA, CDR3 protein. The D gene is left open where the match is weak. Clone size is stated in some rows and not others, as once, few, many or a class when expanded.

>TRBV14|NA|TRBJ1-2|NA
TGTGCCAGCAGCCAAGATCTTTGGGGGGCCAGTGGCTACACCTTC
CASSQDLWGASGYTF
>TRBV7-8|TRBD1|TRBJ2-2|few
TGTGCCAGCAGCCTCTCGACAGGGGCATCCGGGGAGCTGTTTTTT
CASSLSTGASGELFF
>TRBV29-1|NA|TRBJ2-3|NA
TGCAGCGTTGCCAGACCCCTCAGCGCAGATACGCAGTATTTT
CSVARPLSADTQYF
>TRBV27|NA|TRBJ1-5|few
TGTGCCAGCAGTTTACTGGGGGCGAGCAATCAGCCCCAGCATTTT
CASSLLGASNQPQHF
>TRBV28|TRBD2|TRBJ2-2|few
TGTGCCAGCATACCTGGGGGGGGAACGAACACCGGGGAGCTGTTTTTT
CASIPGGGTNTGELFF
>TRBV7-2|NA|TRBJ1-2|few
TGTGCCAGCAGCTTAGGGACTGGGATAACCTTC
CASSLGTGITF
>TRBV6-1|NA|TRBJ1-1|NA
TGTGCCAGCAGTCAGACACTGAACACTGAAGCTTTCTTT
CASSQTLNTEAFF
>TRBV10-3|NA|TRBJ2-3|NA
TGTGCCATCAGTGGGGACCCGTCAGATACGCAGTATTTT
CAISGDPSDTQYF
>TRBV12-3/TRBV12-4|TRBD1|TRBJ2-2|few
TGTGCCAGCAGTGGGGGACAGGGGGCTTTGGGGACCGGGGAGCTGTTTTTT
CASSGGQGALGTGELFF
>TRBV20-1|NA|TRBJ2-3|few
TGCAGTGCTAGCGGATTCAGCACAGATACGCAGTATTTT
CSASGFSTDTQYF
>TRBV27|TRBD2|TRBJ2-7|few
TGTGCCAGGACTAGCTTACCTTCCTACGAGCAGTACTTC
CARTSLPSYEQYF
>TRBV5-1|TRBD2|TRBJ2-1|few
TGCGCCAGCAGCTTGGTCGCTAGCGGGGTAAACAATGAGCAGTTCTTC
CASSLVASGVNNEQFF
>TRBV10-1|TRBD2|TRBJ2-2|NA
TGCGCCAGCACCCCCGGCGGGGGGAACACCGGGGAGCTGTTTTTT
CASTPGGGNTGELFF
>TRBV10-3|NA|TRBJ2-1|few
TGTGCCATCAGTGATCGGGGCATAAACAATGAGCAGTTCTTC
CAISDRGINNEQFF
>TRBV25-1|NA|TRBJ1-1|many
TGTGCCAGCAGTGAATATGTGGGAGGGAGGACTTTCTTT
CASSEYVGGRTFF
>TRBV15|NA|TRBJ1-5|NA
TGTGCCACCAGCAGAGATCGACTTAATCAGCCCCAGCATTTT
CATSRDRLNQPQHF
>TRBV12-3/TRBV12-4|NA|TRBJ1-2|NA
TGTGCCGTTGGCCGGGACTTGAGCAACTATGGCTACACCTTC
CAVGRDLSNYGYTF
>TRBV5-1|TRBD2|TRBJ2-5|NA
TGCGCCAGCAGCTTGGTGGCTAGCGGGAGACAGACCCAGTACTTC
CASSLVASGRQTQYF
>TRBV5-1|NA|TRBJ2-1|few
TGCGCCAGCAGCCCGGATGGTGGTACCTACAATGAGCAGTTCTTC
CASSPDGGTYNEQFF
>TRBV30|NA|TRBJ2-3|NA
TGTGCCTGGAGTATGTCCCGGGACTGGCGCACAGATACGCAGTATTTT
CAWSMSRDWRTDTQYF
>TRBV11-2|NA|TRBJ2-1|many
TGTGCCAGCAGCGCGCTGGGGGCCCAGTACAATGAGCAGTTCTTC
CASSALGAQYNEQFF
>TRBV6-2/TRBV6-3|NA|TRBJ2-1|few
TGTGCCAGCAGCCCCGCTGGGAATTACAATGAGCAGTTCTTC
CASSPAGNYNEQFF
>TRBV29-1|NA|TRBJ1-1|few
TGCAGCGTCGGGGGTACAGTAAACACTGAAGCTTTCTTT
CSVGGTVNTEAFF
>TRBV5-1|NA|TRBJ2-7|many
TGCGCCAGCAGCCCCCGACAGGACAGTAGCGAGCAGTACTTC
CASSPRQDSSEQYF
>TRBV7-8|TRBD2|TRBJ2-2|NA
TGTGCCAGCAGCTTCTTGAGCGGGAGGCTGAACACCGGGGAGCTGTTTTTT
CASSFLSGRLNTGELFF
>TRBV5-1|NA|TRBJ2-3|NA
TGCGCCAGCAGCCCGGACAGGGAGGGCACGCAGTATTTT
CASSPDREGTQYF
>TRBV15|TRBD1|TRBJ2-2|few
TGTGCCACCAGCAGAGCACAGGGGGCTGGCGGGGAGCTGTTTTTT
CATSRAQGAGGELFF
>TRBV11-2|NA|TRBJ2-1|NA
TGTGCCAGCAGCTTAGATAGTGTGCCGGGCGGCTCCTACAATGAGCAGTTCTTC
CASSLDSVPGGSYNEQFF
>TRBV3-1|TRBD2|TRBJ2-2|many
TGTGCCAGCAGCCTACATAGCGGGGCCGGGGAGCTGTTTTTT
CASSLHSGAGELFF
>TRBV28|NA|TRBJ1-1|many
TGTGCCAGCAGTCCTCCTACTCGGGGCACTGAAGCTTTCTTT
CASSPPTRGTEAFF
>TRBV2|TRBD1|TRBJ2-2|few
TGTGCCAGCAGTGGAGGGACAGCTGGAACCGGGGAGCTGTTTTTT
CASSGGTAGTGELFF
>TRBV15|NA|TRBJ1-1|NA
TGTGCCACCAGCGGAGACCGCCGACGCACTGAAGCTTTCTTT
CATSGDRRRTEAFF
>TRBV7-2|TRBD2|TRBJ2-3|NA
TGTGCCAGCAGCCGTTCGAGAGCGGGGGGAGGCACAGATACGCAGTATTTT
CASSRSRAGGGTDTQYF
>TRBV6-1|NA|TRBJ1-5|few
TGTGCCAGCAGCCTCGAGGGCCGGCGGCCCCAGCATTTT
CASSLEGRRPQHF
>TRBV25-1|TRBD1|TRBJ2-1|many
TGTGCCAGCAGTTTAGGGGGCTTAAATGAGCAGTTCTTC
CASSLGGLNEQFF
>TRBV4-2|TRBD1|TRBJ1-1|few
TGTGCCAGCAGCCAATTGGGTCAGGGGGCTGCGAGGACTGAAGCTTTCTTT
CASSQLGQGAARTEAFF
>TRBV20-1|TRBD1|TRBJ1-2|many
TGCAGTGTGTCAGCTCACAGGGGGTCCTTCTATGGCTACACCTTC
CSVSAHRGSFYGYTF
>TRBV20-1|NA|TRBJ1-2|many
TGCAGTGCTAGCCCCTTTTCGGGCAGCCTCTATGGCTACACCTTC
CSASPFSGSLYGYTF
>TRBV11-2|NA|TRBJ2-2|few
TGTGCCAGCAGCCCCGGGAACCAGGGGGCGAGCGGGAGAGCCGGGGAGCTGTTTTTT
CASSPGNQGASGRAGELFF
>TRBV20-1|TRBD2|TRBJ2-7|few
TGCAGTGCTGAAGGGGGACTAGCGGGGCCCGAGCAGTACTTC
CSAEGGLAGPEQYF
>TRBV6-1|NA|TRBJ1-2|NA
TGTGCCAGCAGTGGATACCGGGCTGTAGCTGGCTACACCTTC
CASSGYRAVAGYTF
>TRBV29-1|TRBD1|TRBJ2-7|few
TGCAGCGTTTCAAGCGACAGGGGCGAGCAGTACTTC
CSVSSDRGEQYF
>TRBV28|TRBD1|TRBJ2-3|few
TGTGCCAGCAGTTGGACAGGGATCGCAGATACGCAGTATTTT
CASSWTGIADTQYF
>TRBV3-1|NA|TRBJ2-5|few
TGTGCCAGCAGCCTGACAGTGGGCCAAGAGACCCAGTACTTC
CASSLTVGQETQYF
>TRBV29-1|NA|TRBJ2-4|few
TGCAGCGTCCCGAGTATAGGGGGTAACCAAAACATTCAGTACTTC
CSVPSIGGNQNIQYF
>TRBV7-6|TRBD2|TRBJ2-3|NA
TGTGCCAGCAGCTTGCGGACTAGCGGGGGCCTCGTAACAGATACGCAGTATTTT
CASSLRTSGGLVTDTQYF